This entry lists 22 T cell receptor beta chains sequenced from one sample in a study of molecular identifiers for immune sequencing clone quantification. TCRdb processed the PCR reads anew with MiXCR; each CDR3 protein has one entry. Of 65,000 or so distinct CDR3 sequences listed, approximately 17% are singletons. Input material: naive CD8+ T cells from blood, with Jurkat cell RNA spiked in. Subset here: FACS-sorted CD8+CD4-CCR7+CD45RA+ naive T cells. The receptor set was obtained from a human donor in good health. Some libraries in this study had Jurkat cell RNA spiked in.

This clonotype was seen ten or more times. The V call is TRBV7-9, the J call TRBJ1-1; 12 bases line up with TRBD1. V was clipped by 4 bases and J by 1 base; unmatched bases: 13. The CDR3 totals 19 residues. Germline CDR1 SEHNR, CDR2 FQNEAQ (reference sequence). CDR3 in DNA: TGTGCCAGCAGCTCATACGTGGGGACAGGGGGCTTCACGAACACTGAAGCTTTCTTT. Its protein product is CASSSYVGTGGFTNTEAFF. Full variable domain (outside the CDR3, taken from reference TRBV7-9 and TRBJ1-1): DTGVSQNPRHKITKRGQNVTFRCDPISEHNRLYWYRQTLGQGPEFLTYFQNEAQLEKSRLLSDRFSAERPKGSFSTLEIQRTEQGDSAMYLCASSSYVGTGGFTNTEAFFGQGTRLTVV.

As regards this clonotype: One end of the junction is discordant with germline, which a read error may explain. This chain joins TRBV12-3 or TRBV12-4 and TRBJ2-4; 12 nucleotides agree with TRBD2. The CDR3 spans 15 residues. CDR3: CASCLTSGSKNIQYF. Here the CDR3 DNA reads TGTGCCAGCTGTTTGACTAGCGGGAGCAAAAACATTCAGTACTTC.

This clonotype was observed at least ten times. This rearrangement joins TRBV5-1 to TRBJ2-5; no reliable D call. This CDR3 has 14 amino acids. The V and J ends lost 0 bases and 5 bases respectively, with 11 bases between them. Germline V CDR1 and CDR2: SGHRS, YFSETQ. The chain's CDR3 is CASSLVPGGETQYF. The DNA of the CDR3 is TGCGCCAGCAGCTTGGTTCCCGGTGGGGAGACCCAGTACTTC. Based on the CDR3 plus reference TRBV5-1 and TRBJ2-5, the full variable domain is KAGVTQTPRYLIKTRGQQVTLSCSPISGHRSVSWYQQTPGQGLQFLFEYFSETQRNKGNFPGRFSGRQFSNSRSEMNVSTLELGDSALYLCASSLVPGGETQYFGPGTRLLVL.

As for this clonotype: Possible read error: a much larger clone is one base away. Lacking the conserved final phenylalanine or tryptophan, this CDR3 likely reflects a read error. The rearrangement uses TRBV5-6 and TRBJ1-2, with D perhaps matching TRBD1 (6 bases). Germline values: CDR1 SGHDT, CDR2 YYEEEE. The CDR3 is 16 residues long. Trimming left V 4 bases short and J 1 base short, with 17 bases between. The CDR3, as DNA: TGTGCCAGCAGCCCAGACGACAGGCCAAGTAACTATGGCTACACCATC. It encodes CASSPDDRPSNYGYTI.

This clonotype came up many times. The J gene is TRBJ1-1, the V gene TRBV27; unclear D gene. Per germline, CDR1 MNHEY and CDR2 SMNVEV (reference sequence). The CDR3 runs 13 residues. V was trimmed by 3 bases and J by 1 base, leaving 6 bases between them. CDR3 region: CASSFTTNTEAFF. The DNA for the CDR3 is TGTGCCAGCAGTTTTACTACGAACACTGAAGCTTTCTTT.

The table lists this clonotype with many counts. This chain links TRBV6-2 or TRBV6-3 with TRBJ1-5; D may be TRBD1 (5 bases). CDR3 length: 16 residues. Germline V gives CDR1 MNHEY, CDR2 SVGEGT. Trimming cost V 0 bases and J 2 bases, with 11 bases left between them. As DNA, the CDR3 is TGTGCCAGCAGTTACTCGTCAGGGTGGGGCAATCAGCCCCAGCATTTT. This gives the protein CASSYSSGWGNQPQHF.

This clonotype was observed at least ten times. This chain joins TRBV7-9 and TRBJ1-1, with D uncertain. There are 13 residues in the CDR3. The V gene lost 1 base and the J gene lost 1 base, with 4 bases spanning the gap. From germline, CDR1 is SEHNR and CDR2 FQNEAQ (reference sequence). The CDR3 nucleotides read TGTGCCAGCAGCTTAGTCGAGAACACTGAAGCTTTCTTT. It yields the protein CASSLVENTEAFF. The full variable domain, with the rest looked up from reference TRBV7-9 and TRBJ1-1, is DTGVSQNPRHKITKRGQNVTFRCDPISEHNRLYWYRQTLGQGPEFLTYFQNEAQLEKSRLLSDRFSAERPKGSFSTLEIQRTEQGDSAMYLCASSLVENTEAFFGQGTRLTVV.

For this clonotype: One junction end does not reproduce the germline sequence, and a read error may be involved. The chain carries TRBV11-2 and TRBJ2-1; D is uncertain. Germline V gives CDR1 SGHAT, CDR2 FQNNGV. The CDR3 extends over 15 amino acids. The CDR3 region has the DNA TGTGCCAGCAGCATAGACCACGGCTCCTACAATGAGCAGTTCTTC. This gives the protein CASSIDHGSYNEQFF. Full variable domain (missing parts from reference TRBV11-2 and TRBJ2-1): EAGVAQSPRYKIIEKRQSVAFWCNPISGHATLYWYQQILGQGPKLLIQFQNNGVVDDSQLPKDRFSAERLKGVDSTLKIQPAKLEDSAVYLCASSIDHGSYNEQFFGPGTRLTVL.

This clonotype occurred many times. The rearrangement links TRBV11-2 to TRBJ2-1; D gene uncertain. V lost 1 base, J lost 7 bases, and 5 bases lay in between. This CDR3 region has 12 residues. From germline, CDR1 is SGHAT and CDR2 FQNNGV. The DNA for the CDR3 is TGTGCCAGCAGCTTAGTTGTTAATGAGCAGTTCTTC. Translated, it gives CASSLVVNEQFF.

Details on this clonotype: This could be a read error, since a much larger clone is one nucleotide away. CDR3 loop: CASGSGDSGANVLTF. As DNA, the CDR3 is TGTGCCAGCGGCTCGGGGGACTCTGGGGCCAACGTCCTGACTTTC. This chain links TRBV11-3 with TRBJ2-6; tentative D call: TRBD2 (6 bases). The CDR3 extends over 15 amino acids. Germline V gene sequence: CDR1 SGHNT, CDR2 YENEEA. V lost 8 bases, J lost 0 bases, and 11 bases lay in between.

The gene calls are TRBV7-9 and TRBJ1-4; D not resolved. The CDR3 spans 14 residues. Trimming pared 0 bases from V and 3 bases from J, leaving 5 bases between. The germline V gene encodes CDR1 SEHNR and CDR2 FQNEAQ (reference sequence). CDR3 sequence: CASSLAAANEKLFF. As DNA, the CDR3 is TGTGCCAGCAGCTTAGCAGCCGCTAATGAAAAACTGTTTTTT.

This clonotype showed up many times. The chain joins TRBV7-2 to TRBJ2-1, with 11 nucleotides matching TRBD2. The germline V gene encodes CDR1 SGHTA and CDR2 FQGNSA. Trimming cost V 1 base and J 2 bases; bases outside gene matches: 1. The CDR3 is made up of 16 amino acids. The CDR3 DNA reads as TGTGCCAGCAGCTTAGGACTAGCGGGACCCTACAATGAGCAGTTCTTC. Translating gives CASSLGLAGPYNEQFF. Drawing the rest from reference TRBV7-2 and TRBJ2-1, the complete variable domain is GAGVSQSPSNKVTEKGKDVELRCDPISGHTALYWYRQSLGQGLEFLIYFQGNSAPDKSGLPSDRFSAERTGGSVSTLTIQRTQQEDSAVYLCASSLGLAGPYNEQFFGPGTRLTVL.

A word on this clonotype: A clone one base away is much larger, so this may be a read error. The CDR3 sequence: CASSEPAGGPSGEQFF. The CDR3 nucleotides read TGTGCCAGCAGTGAGCCTGCGGGAGGGCCTAGCGGTGAGCAGTTCTTC. The chain uses TRBV12-3 or TRBV12-4 and TRBJ2-1; 9 nucleotides line up with TRBD2. This CDR3 spans 16 amino acids. The V gene end was trimmed by 5 bases and the J gene end by 9 bases; junction bases not matched to a gene: 14.

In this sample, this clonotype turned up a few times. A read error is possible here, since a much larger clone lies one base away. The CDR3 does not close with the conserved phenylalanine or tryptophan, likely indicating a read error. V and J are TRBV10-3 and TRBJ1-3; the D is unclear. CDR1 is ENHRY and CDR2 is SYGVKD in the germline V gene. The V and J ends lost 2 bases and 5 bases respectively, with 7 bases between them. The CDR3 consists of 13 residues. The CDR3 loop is CAISENLRNTIYL. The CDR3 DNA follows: TGTGCCATCAGTGAGAACCTCAGAAACACCATATATCTT.

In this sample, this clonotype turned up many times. The CDR3 loop is CASSFVSGTDTQYF. CDR3 coding DNA: TGTGCCAGCAGCTTTGTCTCCGGCACAGATACGCAGTATTTT. This chain joins TRBV9 and TRBJ2-3; D not certain. The V end lost 4 bases, the J end lost 1 base, and 10 bases lay between the germline ends. This CDR3 comprises 14 residues. Germline CDR1 reads SGDLS; CDR2 reads YYNGEE.

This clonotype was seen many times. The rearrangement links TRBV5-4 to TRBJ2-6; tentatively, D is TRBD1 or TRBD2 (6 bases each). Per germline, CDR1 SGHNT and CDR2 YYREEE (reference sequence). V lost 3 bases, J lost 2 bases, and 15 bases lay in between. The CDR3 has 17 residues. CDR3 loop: CASSSRGRIPGANVLTF. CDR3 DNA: TGTGCCAGCAGCTCCCGGGGGCGAATCCCTGGGGCCAACGTCCTGACTTTC.

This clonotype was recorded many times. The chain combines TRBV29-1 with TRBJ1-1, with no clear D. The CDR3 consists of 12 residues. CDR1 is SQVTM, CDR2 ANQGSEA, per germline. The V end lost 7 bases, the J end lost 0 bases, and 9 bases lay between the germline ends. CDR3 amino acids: CSATDLNTEAFF. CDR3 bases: TGCAGCGCTACCGACTTGAACACTGAAGCTTTCTTT.

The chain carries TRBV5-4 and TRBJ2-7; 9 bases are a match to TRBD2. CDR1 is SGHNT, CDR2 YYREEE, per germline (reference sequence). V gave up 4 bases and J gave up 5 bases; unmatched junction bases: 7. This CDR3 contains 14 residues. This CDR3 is CASSHSGSFDEQYF. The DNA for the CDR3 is TGTGCCAGCAGCCATAGCGGGAGTTTTGACGAGCAGTACTTC.

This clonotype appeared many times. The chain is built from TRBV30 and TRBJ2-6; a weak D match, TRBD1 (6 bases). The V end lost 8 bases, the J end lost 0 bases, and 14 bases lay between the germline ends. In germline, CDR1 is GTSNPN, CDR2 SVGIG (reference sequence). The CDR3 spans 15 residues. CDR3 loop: CAGRQESSGANVLTF. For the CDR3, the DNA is TGTGCCGGCAGACAGGAAAGCTCTGGGGCCAACGTCCTGACTTTC.

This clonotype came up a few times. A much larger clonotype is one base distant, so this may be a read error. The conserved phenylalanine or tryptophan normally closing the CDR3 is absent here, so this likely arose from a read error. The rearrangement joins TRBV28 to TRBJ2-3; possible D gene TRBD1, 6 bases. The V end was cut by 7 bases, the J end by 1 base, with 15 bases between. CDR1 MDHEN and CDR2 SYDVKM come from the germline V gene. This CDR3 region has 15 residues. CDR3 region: CASTIGGPGTDTQYL. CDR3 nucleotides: TGTGCCAGCACTATAGGGGGACCGGGCACAGATACGCAGTATCTT.

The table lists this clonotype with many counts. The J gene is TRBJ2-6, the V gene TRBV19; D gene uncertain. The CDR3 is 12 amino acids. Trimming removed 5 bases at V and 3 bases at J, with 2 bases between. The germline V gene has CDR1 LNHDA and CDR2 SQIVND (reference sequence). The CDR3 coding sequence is TGTGCCAGTAGTTTTGGGGCCAACGTCCTGACTTTC. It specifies CASSFGANVLTF.

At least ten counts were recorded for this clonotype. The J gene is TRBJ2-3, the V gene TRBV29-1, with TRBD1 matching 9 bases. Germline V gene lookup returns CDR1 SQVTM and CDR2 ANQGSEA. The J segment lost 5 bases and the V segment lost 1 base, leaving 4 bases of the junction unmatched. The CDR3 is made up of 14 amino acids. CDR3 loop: CSVEGTGVIDTQYF. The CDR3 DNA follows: TGCAGCGTTGAAGGGACAGGGGTGATAGATACGCAGTATTTT.